Sequencing of this T cell receptor beta chain was carried out in a study of tissue T cells after allogeneic stem cell transplantation. Study background: Where cell numbers permitted, CD3+ T cells were sorted from preserved blood and marrow. Study-wide results and caveats: Alloreactivity or antigen specificity of tissue TCRs was not determined; some clones might be host cells. Across patients, clones rarely overlapped, yet motif clusters were shared tissue-specifically.

Comments on this clone: Its target is unknown.

The CDR3 runs 9 residues. V lost 4 bases and J 5 bases, leaving 0 bases between the germline ends. The V gene's germline CDR1 is SEHNR and CDR2 FQNEAQ (reference sequence). Survey-depth TCRbeta CDR3 sequencing reported V/J genes and productive frequencies. Measured with immunoSEQ multiplex PCR; TCRdb has only the in-frame clones, and not every one. The table has 25,000 to 35,000 clones, 85% to 90% seen once. This clonotype was sampled from a woman aged 18 to 50 who later had graft-versus-host disease after an allogeneic stem cell transplant. The chain is built from TRBV7-9 and TRBJ2-7; no firm D call. The specimen comprised blood, sampled before transplantation. Here the CDR3 reads CASSYEQYF. CDR3 DNA: TGTGCCAGCAGCTACGAGCAGTACTTC. The full variable domain, its missing parts supplied by reference TRBV7-9 and TRBJ2-7, is DTGVSQNPRHKITKRGQNVTFRCDPISEHNRLYWYRQTLGQGPEFLTYFQNEAQLEKSRLLSDRFSAERPKGSFSTLEIQRTEQGDSAMYLCASSYEQYFGPGTRLTVT.